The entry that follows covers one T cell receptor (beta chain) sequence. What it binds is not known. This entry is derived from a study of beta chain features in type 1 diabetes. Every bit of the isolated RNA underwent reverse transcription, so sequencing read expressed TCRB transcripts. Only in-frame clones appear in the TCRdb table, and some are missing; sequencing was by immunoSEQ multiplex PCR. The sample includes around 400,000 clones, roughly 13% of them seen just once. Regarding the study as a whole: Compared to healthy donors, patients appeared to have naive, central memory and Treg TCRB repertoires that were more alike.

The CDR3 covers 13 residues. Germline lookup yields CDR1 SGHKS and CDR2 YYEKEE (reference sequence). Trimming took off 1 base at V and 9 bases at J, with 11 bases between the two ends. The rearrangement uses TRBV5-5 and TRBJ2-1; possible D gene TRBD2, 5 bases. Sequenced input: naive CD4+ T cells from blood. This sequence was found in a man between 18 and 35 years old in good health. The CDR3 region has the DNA TGTGCCAGCAGCTTGTCCGGGGTGGGTGAGCAGTTCTTC. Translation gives CASSLSGVGEQFF.